The clone carrying this T cell receptor (beta chain) has just a few counts. What it binds is unknown. The sequenced template was cDNA made from the entire isolated RNA. Naive, central memory and regulatory T cell samples averaged roughly 3.6 million immunoSEQ reads each. Method: immunoSEQ multiplex PCR; TCRdb's copy keeps in-frame clones and lacks some. Altogether about 130,000 clones are present, 9% being singletons, with the ten largest covering 0.65% to 0.75%. This sample was included in a study of beta chain features in type 1 diabetes. Study-level points and caveats: People with Type 1 diabetes carried modestly yet significantly shorter TCRB CDR3s in all four CD4+ subsets.

Sequencing was performed on central memory CD4+ T cells from blood. This TCR derives from a man between 25 and 39 years old with type 1 diabetes.

The CDR3 bases are TGTGCCAGCAAACTTAGCGGGGGAACTGAAGCTTTCTTT. Protein sequence: CASKLSGGTEAFF. This sequence joins TRBV27 and TRBJ1-1; tentatively, D is TRBD1 (5 bases). Germline V CDR1 and CDR2: MNHEY, SMNVEV (reference sequence). Deletions cut 7 bases from V and 5 bases from J, with 14 bases between. This CDR3 spans 13 amino acids.